This TCR beta chain appears in the sequencing data of a study of blood T cells in healthy people across ages. Study outcomes and limitations: Using unsorted PBMCs precluded a conclusive naive versus antigen-experienced comparison. The recorded TCR beta diversity per million T cells decreased in a roughly linear manner with age.

A second PCR of roughly 7 to 11 cycles used a sample-barcoded 5' primer and a J-beta primer mix. Each cDNA molecule received a tag from a template-switch adaptor that had 12 random nucleotides. TCRdb redid the calling of the 5' RACE reads with MiXCR, one entry per CDR3 protein. Of 910,000 or so distinct CDR3 sequences in the sample, just over 50% were seen once. Remarks on this clonotype: The antigen remains unidentified.

Germline V lookup: CDR1 SGHAT, CDR2 FQNNGV. CDR3 length: 16 residues. J was trimmed by 2 bases and V by 6 bases; bases with no gene match: 9. This chain links TRBV11-2 with TRBJ2-7, with 11 bases aligning to TRBD2. The sample was blood. This TCR was sampled from a woman between 55 and 75 years old in good health. The CDR3 is CASSRRLAGRTYEQYF. The CDR3 DNA reads as TGTGCCAGCAGTCGCAGACTAGCGGGGCGAACCTACGAGCAGTACTTC.